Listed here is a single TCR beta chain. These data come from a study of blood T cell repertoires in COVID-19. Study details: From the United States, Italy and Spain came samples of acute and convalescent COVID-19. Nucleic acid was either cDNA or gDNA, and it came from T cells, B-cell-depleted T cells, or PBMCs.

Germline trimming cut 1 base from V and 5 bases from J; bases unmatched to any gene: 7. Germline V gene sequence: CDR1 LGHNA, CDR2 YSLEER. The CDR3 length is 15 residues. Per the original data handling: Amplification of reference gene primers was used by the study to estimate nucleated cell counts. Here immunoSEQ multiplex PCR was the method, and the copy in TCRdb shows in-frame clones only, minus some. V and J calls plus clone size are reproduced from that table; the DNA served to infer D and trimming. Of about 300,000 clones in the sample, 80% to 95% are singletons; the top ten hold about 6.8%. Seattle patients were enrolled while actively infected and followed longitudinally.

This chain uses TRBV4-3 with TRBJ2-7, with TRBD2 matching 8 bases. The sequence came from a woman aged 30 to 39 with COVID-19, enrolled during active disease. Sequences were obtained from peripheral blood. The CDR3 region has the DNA TGCGCCAGCAGCCAAGCGATAGCGGGGAGGGACGAGCAGTACTTC. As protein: CASSQAIAGRDEQYF.